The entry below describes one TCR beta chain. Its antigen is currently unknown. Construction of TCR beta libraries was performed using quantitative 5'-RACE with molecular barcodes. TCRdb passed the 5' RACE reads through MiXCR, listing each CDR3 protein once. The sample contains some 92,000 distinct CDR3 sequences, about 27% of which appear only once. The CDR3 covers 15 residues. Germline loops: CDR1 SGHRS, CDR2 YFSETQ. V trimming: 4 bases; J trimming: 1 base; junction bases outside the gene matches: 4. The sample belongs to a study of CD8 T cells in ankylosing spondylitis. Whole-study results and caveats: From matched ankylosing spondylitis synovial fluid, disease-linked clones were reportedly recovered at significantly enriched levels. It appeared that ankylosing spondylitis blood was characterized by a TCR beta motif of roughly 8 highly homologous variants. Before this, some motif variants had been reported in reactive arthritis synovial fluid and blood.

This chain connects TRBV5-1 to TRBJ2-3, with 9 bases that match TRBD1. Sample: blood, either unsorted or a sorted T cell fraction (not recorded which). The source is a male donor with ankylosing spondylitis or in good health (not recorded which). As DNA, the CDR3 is TGCGCCAGCAGCCCTTGGACAGGGGGCACAGATACGCAGTATTTT. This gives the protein CASSPWTGGTDTQYF.